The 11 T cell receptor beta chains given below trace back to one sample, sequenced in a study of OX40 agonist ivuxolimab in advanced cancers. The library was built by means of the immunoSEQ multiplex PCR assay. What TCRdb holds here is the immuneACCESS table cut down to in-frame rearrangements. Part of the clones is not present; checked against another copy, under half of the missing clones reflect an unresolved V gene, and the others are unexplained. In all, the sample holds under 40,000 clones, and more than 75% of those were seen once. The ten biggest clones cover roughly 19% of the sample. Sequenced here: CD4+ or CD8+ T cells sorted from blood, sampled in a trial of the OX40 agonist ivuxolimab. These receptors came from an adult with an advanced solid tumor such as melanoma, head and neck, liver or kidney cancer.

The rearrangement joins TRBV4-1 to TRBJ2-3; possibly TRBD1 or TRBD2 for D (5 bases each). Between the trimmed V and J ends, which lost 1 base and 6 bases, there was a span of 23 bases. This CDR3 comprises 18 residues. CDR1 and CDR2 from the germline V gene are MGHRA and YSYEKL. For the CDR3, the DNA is TGCGCCAGCAGCCAAGCACCAACCGGGGCTCCCAAAATGGATACGCAGTATTTT. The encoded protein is CASSQAPTGAPKMDTQYF.

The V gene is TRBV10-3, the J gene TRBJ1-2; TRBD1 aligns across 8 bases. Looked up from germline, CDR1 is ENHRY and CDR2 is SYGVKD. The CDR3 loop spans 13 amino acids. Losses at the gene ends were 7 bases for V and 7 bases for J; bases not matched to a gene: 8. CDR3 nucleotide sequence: TGTGCCATCAACTTCCCAGGGGGCGTTGGCTACACCTTC. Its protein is CAINFPGGVGYTF.

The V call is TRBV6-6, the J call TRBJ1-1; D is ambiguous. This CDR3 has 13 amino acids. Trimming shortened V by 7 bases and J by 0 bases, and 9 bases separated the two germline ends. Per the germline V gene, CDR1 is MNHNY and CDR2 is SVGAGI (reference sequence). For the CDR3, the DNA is TGTGCCAGCAAAGAGGTTGTGAACACTGAAGCTTTCTTT. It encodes CASKEVVNTEAFF.

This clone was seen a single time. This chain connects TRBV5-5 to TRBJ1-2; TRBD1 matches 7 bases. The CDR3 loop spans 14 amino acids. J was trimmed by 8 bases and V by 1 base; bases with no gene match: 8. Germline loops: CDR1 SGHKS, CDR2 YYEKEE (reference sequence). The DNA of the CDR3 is TGTGCCAGCAGCTTGTACGACAGGGAAGGAGGCTACACCTTC. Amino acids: CASSLYDREGGYTF.

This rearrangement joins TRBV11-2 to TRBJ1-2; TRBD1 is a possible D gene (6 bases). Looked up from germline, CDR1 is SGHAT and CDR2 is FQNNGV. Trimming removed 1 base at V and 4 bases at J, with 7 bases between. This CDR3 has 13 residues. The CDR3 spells CASSLGTAYGYTF. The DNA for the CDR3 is TGTGCCAGCAGCTTAGGGACAGCCTATGGCTACACCTTC.

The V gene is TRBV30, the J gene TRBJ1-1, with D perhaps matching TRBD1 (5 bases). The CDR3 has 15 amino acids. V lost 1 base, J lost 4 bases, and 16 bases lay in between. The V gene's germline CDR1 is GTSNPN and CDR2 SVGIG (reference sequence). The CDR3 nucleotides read TGTGCCTGGAGTGCCGACCCCCAGGGCGGCACTGAAGCTTTCTTT. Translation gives CAWSADPQGGTEAFF.

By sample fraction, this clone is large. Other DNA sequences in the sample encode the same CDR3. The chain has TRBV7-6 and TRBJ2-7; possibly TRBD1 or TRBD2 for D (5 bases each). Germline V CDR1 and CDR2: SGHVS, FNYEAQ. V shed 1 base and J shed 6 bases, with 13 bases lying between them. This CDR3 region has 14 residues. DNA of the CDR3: TGTGCCAGCAGCTTAGGGACTGGGGGTAGCGAGCAGTACTTC. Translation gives CASSLGTGGSEQYF.

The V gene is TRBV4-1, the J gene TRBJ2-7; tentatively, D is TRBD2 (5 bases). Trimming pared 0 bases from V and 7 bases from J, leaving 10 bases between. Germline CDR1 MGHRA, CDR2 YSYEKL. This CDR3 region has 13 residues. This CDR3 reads CASSQETGIEQYF. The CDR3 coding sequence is TGCGCCAGCAGCCAAGAGACCGGGATTGAGCAGTACTTC.

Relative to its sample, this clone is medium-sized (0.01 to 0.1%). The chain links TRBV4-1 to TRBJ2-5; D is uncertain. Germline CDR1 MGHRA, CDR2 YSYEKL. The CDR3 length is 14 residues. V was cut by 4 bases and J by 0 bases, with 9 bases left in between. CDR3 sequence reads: CASSPYQYQETQYF. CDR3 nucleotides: TGCGCCAGCAGCCCGTACCAGTACCAAGAGACCCAGTACTTC.

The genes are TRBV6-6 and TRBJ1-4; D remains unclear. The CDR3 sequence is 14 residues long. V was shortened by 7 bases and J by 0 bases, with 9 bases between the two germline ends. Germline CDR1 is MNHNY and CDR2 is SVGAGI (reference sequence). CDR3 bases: TGTGCCAGCACCGACACTTCAACTAATGAAAAACTGTTTTTT. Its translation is CASTDTSTNEKLFF.

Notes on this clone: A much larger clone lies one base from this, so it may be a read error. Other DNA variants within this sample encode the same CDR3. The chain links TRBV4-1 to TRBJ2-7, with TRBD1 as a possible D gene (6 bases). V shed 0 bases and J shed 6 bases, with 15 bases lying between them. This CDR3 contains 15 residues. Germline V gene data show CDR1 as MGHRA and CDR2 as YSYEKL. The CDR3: CASSQDGGSRGEQYF. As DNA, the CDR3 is TGCGCCAGCAGCCAAGATGGGGGCTCTCGGGGCGAGCAGTACTTC.